These T cell receptor beta chains were read from a single sample in a study of T cell repertoires in cytomegalovirus infection. Which antigens these TCRs recognize remains unknown. In TCRdb, the reads were re-called with MiXCR into one record per CDR3 protein. The data hold approximately 500,000 distinct CDR3 sequences, with around 30% observed a single time. The sample in question was cultured PBMCs, obtained from culture after CMV antigen stimulation. The origin of the receptors is a human donor in good health (CMV status not recorded). Some clones in this sample may be carry-over from other donors' samples. Both conserved end residues are trimmed from each CDR3.

TRBV10-3 | AGANTGELF
TRBV30 | AWSLGGSRNTEAF
TRBV7-2 | ASSLLGGGNEKLF
TRBV19 | ASIPLGANTEAF
TRBV15 | ATSSDRATGNTIY
TRBV7-8 | ASGQGN
TRBV15 | ATSRVEKGGGGYT
TRBV12-3/TRBV12-4 | ASSTTGLATDEQF
TRBV10-3 | AISPSRNVNEQF
TRBV11-2 | ASSLRYNEEQF
TRBV24-1 | ATSGLANNYNEQF
TRBV25-1 | ASSGAGGLNEQF
TRBV2 | ASSVEAGTDTQY
TRBV11-2 | ASSDTRETQY
TRBV27 | ASSRWWDQPQH
TRBV7-9 | ASSFFRGLAGPDTQY
TRBV7-2 | ASSPHDGPYEQY
TRBV6-7 | ASSYPRTSGLETQY
TRBV7-6 | ASSLNLGGANSPLH
TRBV19 | ASSILKFDPGQLTGELF
TRBV10-3 | AIRPGEGREGQDTQY
TRBV7-6 | ASSKEYTQY
TRBV18 | ASSPPSVMETQY
TRBV7-2 | ASSFLTYGYT
TRBV12-3/TRBV12-4 | ASSLRRMNTEAF
TRBV7-2 | ASSLGSSMNEKLF
TRBV7-2 | ASSRGGLGTEAF
TRBV7-2 | ASREPGLGVGNQF
TRBV4-3 | ASSHRQGAESTDTQY
TRBV7-6 | ASSLKEKLF
TRBV7-2 | ASSSTSETQY
TRBV7-8 | ASSLTWGSSGNTIY
TRBV6-2/TRBV6-3 | ASSYQQGSNQPQH
TRBV6-1 | ASSFFLAGETGELF
TRBV20-1 | SAPGQGGFYGYT
TRBV6-2/TRBV6-3 | ASSYPEPTQTYNSPLH
TRBV6-2/TRBV6-3 | ASSYSRTGLTLETGELF
TRBV20-1 | SARRYTDTQY
TRBV7-2 | ASSRAGALYQETQY
TRBV2 | ASSTTLAGEDTGELF
TRBV19 | ASSIEGSGYT
TRBV19 | AVIGQGNEQF
TRBV7-9 | ASSLEGLAGGANVLT
TRBV7-2 | ASSLWVAGAHEQY
TRBV27 | ASRSALGAARGKNIQY
TRBV6-5 | ASTYRTDSGNTIY
TRBV7-9 | ASSFNPDQPQH
TRBV18 | ASSPYGLTYNEQF
TRBV7-2 | ASSLELAGGGEQF
TRBV6-6 | ASIAASTFNNEQF
TRBV18 | ASSPDLSNTEAF